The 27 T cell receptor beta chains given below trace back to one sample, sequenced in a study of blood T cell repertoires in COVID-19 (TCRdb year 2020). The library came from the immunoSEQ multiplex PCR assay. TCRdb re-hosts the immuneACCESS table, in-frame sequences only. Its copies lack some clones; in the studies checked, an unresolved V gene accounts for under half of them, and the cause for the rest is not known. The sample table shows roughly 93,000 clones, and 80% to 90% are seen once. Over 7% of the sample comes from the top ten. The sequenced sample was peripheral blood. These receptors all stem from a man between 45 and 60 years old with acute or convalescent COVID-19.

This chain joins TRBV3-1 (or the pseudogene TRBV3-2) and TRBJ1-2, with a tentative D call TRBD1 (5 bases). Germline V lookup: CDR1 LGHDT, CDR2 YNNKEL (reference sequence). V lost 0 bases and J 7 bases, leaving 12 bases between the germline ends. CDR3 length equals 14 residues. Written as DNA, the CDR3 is TGTGCCAGCAGCCAAGATGGGGGGGACCGTGGCTACACCTTC. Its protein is CASSQDGGDRGYTF.

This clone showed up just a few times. The chain's CDR3 is CASSATVVNTGELFF. The CDR3 DNA is TGTGCCAGCAGTGCAACGGTAGTCAACACCGGGGAGCTGTTTTTT. The chain uses TRBV7-3 and TRBJ2-2; no clear D. The CDR3 extends over 15 amino acids. V shed 6 bases and J shed 2 bases, with 13 bases lying between them. Germline V gene sequence: CDR1 SGHTA, CDR2 FQGTGA.

The CDR3 loop reads CASSPTPDRAGNYGYTF. The CDR3 DNA reads as TGTGCCAGCTCACCCACTCCCGACAGGGCGGGGAACTATGGCTACACCTTC. The chain has TRBV18 and TRBJ1-2, with 7 bases aligning to TRBD1. Germline-derived CDR1 and CDR2 are KGHSH and LQKENI. The CDR3 runs 17 residues. Losses at the gene ends were 3 bases for V and 2 bases for J; bases not matched to a gene: 12. The whole variable domain, filled in from reference TRBV18 and TRBJ1-2, reads NAGVMQNPRHLVRRRGQEARLRCSPMKGHSHVYWYRQLPEEGLKFMVYLQKENIIDESGMPKERFSAEFPKEGPSILRIQQVVRGDSAAYFCASSPTPDRAGNYGYTFGSGTRLTVV.

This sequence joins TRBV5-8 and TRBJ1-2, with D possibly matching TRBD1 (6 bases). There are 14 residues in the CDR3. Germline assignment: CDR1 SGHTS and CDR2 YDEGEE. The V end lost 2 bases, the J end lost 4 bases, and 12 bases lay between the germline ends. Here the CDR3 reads CASSFSGATYGYTF. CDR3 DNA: TGTGCCAGCAGCTTCTCAGGGGCGACCTATGGCTACACCTTC.

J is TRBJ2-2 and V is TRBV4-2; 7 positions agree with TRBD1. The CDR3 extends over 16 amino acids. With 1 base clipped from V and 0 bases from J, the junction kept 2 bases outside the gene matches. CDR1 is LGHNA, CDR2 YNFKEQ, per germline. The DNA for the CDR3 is TGTGCCAGCAGCCAAGGGCAGGGGGCGAACACCGGGGAGCTGTTTTTT. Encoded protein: CASSQGQGANTGELFF.

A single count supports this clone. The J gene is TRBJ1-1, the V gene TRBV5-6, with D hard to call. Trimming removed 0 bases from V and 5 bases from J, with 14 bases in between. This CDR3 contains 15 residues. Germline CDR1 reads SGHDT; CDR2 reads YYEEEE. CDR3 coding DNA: TGTGCCAGCAGCTTGGAGGGCGGGTGGCTGACTGAAGCTTTCTTT. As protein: CASSLEGGWLTEAFF.

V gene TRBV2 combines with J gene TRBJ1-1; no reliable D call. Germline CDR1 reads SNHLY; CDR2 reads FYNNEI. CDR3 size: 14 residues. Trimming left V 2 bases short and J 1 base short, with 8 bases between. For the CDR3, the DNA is TGTGCCAGCAGTGAAATAGGAGGGAACACTGAAGCTTTCTTT. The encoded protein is CASSEIGGNTEAFF.

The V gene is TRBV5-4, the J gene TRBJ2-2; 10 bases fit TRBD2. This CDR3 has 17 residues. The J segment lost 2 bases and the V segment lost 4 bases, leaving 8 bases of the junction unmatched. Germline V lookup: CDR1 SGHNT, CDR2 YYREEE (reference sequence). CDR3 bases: TGTGCCAGCAGCCGCGGGACTAGCGTCAGAAACACCGGGGAGCTGTTTTTT. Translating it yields CASSRGTSVRNTGELFF.

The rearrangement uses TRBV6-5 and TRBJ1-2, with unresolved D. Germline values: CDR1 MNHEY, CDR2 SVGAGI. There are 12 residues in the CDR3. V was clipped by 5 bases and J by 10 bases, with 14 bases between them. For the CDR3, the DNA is TGTGCCAGCAGTCCGCGGGGAAAAGACTACACCTTC. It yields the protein CASSPRGKDYTF.

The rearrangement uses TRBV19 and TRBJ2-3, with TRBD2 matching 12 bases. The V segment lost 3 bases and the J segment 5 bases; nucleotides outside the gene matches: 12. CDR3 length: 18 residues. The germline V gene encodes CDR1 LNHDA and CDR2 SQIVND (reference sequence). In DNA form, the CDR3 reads TGTGCCAGTAGTATGTACTCACCTAGCGGGGGGGCCGGAGATACGCAGTATTTT. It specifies CASSMYSPSGGAGDTQYF.

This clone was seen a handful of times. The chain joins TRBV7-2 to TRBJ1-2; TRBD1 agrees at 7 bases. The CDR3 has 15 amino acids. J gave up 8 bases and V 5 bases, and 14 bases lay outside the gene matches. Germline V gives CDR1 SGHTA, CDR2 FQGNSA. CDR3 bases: TGTGCCAGCAGCCCCGGACCGACAGGGAGACACGGCTACACCTTC. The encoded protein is CASSPGPTGRHGYTF.

The CDR3 bases are TGTGCCAGCAGCAAGGACAGGGGGTCCTACAATGAGCAGTTCTTC. Amino acids: CASSKDRGSYNEQFF. The rearrangement links TRBV7-3 to TRBJ2-1; TRBD1 agrees at 10 bases. This CDR3 is 15 amino acids long. Germline V gene lookup returns CDR1 SGHTA and CDR2 FQGTGA. V was pared by 5 bases and J by 1 base, with 2 bases of the junction left unmatched.

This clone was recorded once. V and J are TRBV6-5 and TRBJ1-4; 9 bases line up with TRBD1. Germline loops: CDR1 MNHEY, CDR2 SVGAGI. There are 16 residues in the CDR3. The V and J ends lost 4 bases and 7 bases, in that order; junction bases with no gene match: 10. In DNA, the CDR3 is TGTGCCAGCAGTTCTACGACAGGGGGTAAAAGTGAAAAACTGTTTTTT. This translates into CASSSTTGGKSEKLFF.

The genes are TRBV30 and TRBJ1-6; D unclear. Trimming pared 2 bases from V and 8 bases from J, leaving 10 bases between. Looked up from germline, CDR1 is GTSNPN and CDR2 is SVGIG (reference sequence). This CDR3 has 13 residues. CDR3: CAWSRQDYSPLHF. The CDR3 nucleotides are TGTGCCTGGAGTCGGCAGGACTATTCACCCCTCCACTTT.

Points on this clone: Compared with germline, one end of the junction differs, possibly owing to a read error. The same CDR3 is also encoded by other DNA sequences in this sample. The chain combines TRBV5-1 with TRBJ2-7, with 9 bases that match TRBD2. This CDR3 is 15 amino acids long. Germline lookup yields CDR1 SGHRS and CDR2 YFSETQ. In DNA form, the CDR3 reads TGCGCCAGCAGCCCAGCTAGCGGGGAGTCCCTGAAGCAGTATTTC. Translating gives CASSPASGESLKQYF.

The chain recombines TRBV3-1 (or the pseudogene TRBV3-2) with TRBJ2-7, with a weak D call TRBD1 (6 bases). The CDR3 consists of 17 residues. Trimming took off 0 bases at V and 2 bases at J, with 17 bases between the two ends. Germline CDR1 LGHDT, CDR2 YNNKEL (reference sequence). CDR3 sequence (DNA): TGTGCCAGCAGCCAAGATATTCATGGACAGCAGGCCTACGAGCAGTACTTC. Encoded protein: CASSQDIHGQQAYEQYF.

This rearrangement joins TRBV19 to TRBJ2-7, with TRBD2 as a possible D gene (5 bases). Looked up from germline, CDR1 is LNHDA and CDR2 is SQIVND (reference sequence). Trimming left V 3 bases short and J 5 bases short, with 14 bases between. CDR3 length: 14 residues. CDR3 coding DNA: TGTGCCAGTAGTATCGGGAACGGCTTGAACGAGCAGTACTTC. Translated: CASSIGNGLNEQYF.

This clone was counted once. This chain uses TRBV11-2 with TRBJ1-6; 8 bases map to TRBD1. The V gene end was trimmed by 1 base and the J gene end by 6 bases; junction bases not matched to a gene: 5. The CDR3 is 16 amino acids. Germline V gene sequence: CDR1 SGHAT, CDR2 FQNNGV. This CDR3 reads CASSLVQGAGNSPLHF. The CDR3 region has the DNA TGTGCCAGCAGCTTAGTTCAGGGGGCAGGTAATTCACCCCTCCACTTT.

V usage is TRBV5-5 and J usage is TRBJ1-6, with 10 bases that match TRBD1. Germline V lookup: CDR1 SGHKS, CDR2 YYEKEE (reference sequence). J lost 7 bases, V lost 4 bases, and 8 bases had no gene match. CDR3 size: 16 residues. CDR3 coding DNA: TGTGCCAGCAGCCTGGTCGGGACAGGGGTCAATTCACCCCTCCACTTT. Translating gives CASSLVGTGVNSPLHF.

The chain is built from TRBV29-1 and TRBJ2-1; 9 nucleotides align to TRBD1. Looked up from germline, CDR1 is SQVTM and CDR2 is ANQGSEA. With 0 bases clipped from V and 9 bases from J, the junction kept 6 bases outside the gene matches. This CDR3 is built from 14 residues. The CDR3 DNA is TGCAGCGTTGAAGATCCCACAGGGGGCGGTGAGCAGTTCTTC. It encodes CSVEDPTGGGEQFF.

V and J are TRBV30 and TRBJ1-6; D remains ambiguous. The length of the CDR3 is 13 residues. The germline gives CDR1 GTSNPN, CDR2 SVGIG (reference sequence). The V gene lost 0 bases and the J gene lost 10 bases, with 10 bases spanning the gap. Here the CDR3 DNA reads TGTGCCTGGAGTGTAAATCTAGGATCACCCCTCCACTTT. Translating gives CAWSVNLGSPLHF.

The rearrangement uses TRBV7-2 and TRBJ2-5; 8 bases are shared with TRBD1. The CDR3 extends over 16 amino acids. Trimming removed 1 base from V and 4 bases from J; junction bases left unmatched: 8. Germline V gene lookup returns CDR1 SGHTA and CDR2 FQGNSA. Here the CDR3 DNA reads TGTGCCAGCAGCTTAGTAGGACAGGGAGTTCCAGAGACCCAGTACTTC. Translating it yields CASSLVGQGVPETQYF.

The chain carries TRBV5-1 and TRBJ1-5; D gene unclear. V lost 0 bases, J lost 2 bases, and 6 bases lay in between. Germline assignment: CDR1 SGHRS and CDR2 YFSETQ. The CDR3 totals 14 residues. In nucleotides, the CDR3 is TGCGCCAGCAGCTTGGGAGAAGGCAATCAGCCCCAGCATTTT. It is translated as CASSLGEGNQPQHF.

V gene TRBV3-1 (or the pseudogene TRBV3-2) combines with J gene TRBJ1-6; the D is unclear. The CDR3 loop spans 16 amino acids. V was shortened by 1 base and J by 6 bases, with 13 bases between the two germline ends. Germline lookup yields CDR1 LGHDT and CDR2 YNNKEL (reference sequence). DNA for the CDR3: TGTGCCAGCAGCCAAGGGTTTGAAAGCGGTAATTCACCCCTCCACTTT. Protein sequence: CASSQGFESGNSPLHF.

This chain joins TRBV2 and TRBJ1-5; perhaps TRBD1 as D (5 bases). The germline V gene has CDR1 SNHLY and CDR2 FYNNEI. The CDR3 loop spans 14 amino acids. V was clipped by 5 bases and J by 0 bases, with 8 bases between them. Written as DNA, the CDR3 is TGTGCCAGCAGTCGGGACTATAGCAATCAGCCCCAGCATTTT. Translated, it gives CASSRDYSNQPQHF.

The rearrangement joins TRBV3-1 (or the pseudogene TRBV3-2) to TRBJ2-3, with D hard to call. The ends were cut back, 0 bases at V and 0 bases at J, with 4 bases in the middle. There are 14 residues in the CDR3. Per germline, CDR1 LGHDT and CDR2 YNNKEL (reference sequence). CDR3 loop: CASSQDPSTDTQYF. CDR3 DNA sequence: TGTGCCAGCAGCCAAGATCCTAGCACAGATACGCAGTATTTT.

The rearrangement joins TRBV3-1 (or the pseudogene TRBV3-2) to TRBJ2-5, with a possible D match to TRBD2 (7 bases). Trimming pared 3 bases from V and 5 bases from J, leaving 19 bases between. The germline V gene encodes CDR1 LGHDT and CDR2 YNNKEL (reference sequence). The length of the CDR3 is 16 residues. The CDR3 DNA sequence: TGTGCCAGCAGCCAGCCCTGGCGGGGGCCCCGGGAGACCCAGTACTTC. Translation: CASSQPWRGPRETQYF.